A single sample is the source of the 23 T cell receptor beta chains below, sequenced in a study of T cells in Graves' hyperthyroidism and ophthalmopathy. RNA transcripts gave rise to amplified TCR beta CDR3 regions. HTBI primers were used for first-round RT-PCR of the TCR CDR3. TCRdb used MiXCR to reprocess the multiplex PCR reads, holding one entry per CDR3 protein. The data show about 690,000 distinct CDR3 sequences, with around a sixth seen just once and 15% held by the top ten. The source material was blood. These receptors were taken from a man aged 45 to 65 with Graves' hyperthyroidism.

The genes are TRBV20-1 and TRBJ2-2; 8 bases agree with TRBD1. Germline values: CDR1 DFQATT, CDR2 SNEGSKA (reference sequence). Unmatched junction bases numbered 4, after V lost 3 bases and J lost 4 bases. CDR3 length: 14 residues. The CDR3 nucleotides are TGCAGTGCTAGTCGACAGGGGCCCACCGGGGAGCTGTTTTTT. Translated, it gives CSASRQGPTGELFF.

This clonotype was counted many times. The V and J genes are TRBV7-2 and TRBJ2-5, with TRBD1 matching 9 bases. Per the germline V gene, CDR1 is SGHTA and CDR2 is FQGNSA. The V and J ends lost 4 bases and 5 bases, in that order; junction bases with no gene match: 5. The CDR3 runs 14 residues. This CDR3 reads CASSSTGGAETQYF. CDR3 sequence (DNA): TGTGCCAGCAGCTCTACAGGGGGCGCTGAGACCCAGTACTTC.

This chain connects TRBV7-9 to TRBJ2-3; the D is unclear. Germline loops: CDR1 SEHNR, CDR2 FQNEAQ (reference sequence). CDR3 length: 18 residues. The V end lost 3 bases, the J end lost 0 bases, and 19 bases lay between the germline ends. The CDR3 DNA reads as TGTGCCAGCAGCTTTGACGGTTTACTCAGTAGTAGCACAGATACGCAGTATTTT. It encodes CASSFDGLLSSSTDTQYF.

The chain recombines TRBV28 with TRBJ1-2; a weak D match, TRBD1 (6 bases). There are 16 residues in the CDR3. CDR1 MDHEN and CDR2 SYDVKM come from the germline V gene. Trimming removed 6 bases from V and 0 bases from J, with 17 bases in between. DNA for the CDR3: TGTGCCAGCAGCCGAACCGGGACACAGACTAACTATGGCTACACCTTC. It yields the protein CASSRTGTQTNYGYTF.

The chain links TRBV6-5 to TRBJ2-3; possible D gene TRBD2, 6 bases. V lost 2 bases, J lost 0 bases, and 12 bases lay in between. Germline CDR1 reads MNHEY; CDR2 reads SVGAGI. This CDR3 has 16 residues. The CDR3 sequence: CASSYVTGLSTDTQYF. The CDR3 bases are TGTGCCAGCAGTTACGTTACCGGACTAAGCACAGATACGCAGTATTTT.

Concerning this clonotype itself: A read error may explain this, as a much larger clone is one base away. The CDR3 nucleotides are TGTGCCAGCAGTCCCTTGGACTCTCAAGAGCAGTACTTC. Protein product: CASSPLDSQEQYF. This rearrangement joins TRBV28 to TRBJ2-7, with D perhaps matching TRBD2 (5 bases). Germline V gene sequence: CDR1 MDHEN, CDR2 SYDVKM. The CDR3 runs to 13 residues. Trimming pared 5 bases from V and 7 bases from J, leaving 15 bases between.

DNA of the CDR3: TGTGCCAGCAGCTCAGGAGTATGGGGCGCGGAGACCCAGTACTTC. This sequence encodes CASSSGVWGAETQYF. The chain recombines TRBV9 with TRBJ2-5; D may be TRBD1 (5 bases). Per the germline V gene, CDR1 is SGDLS and CDR2 is YYNGEE. The V end was cut by 4 bases, the J end by 5 bases, with 18 bases between. CDR3 length equals 15 residues. Full variable domain (remainder filled in from reference TRBV9 and TRBJ2-5): DSGVTQTPKHLITATGQRVTLRCSPRSGDLSVYWYQQSLDQGLQFLIQYYNGEERAKGNILERFSAQQFPDLHSELNLSSLELGDSALYFCASSSGVWGAETQYFGPGTRLLVL.

This clonotype showed up many times. The rearrangement links TRBV19 to TRBJ2-1; 9 bases fit TRBD2. V lost 5 bases, J lost 5 bases, and 13 bases stayed unmatched. This CDR3 is 17 amino acids long. In germline, CDR1 is LNHDA, CDR2 SQIVND (reference sequence). CDR3 nucleotides: TGTGCCAGTAGTGTACTCCCCGGGACTAGCATAGACAATGAGCAGTTCTTC. Translating gives CASSVLPGTSIDNEQFF. Supplemented by reference TRBV19 and TRBJ2-1, the full variable domain reads DGGITQSPKYLFRKEGQNVTLSCEQNLNHDAMYWYRQDPGQGLRLIYYSQIVNDFQKGDIAEGYSVSREKKESFPLTVTSAQKNPTAFYLCASSVLPGTSIDNEQFFGPGTRLTVL.

This clonotype was seen a few times. The chain has TRBV20-1 and TRBJ1-6; tentatively, D is TRBD1 (6 bases). Germline V gene lookup returns CDR1 DFQATT and CDR2 SNEGSKA (reference sequence). The V end lost 6 bases, the J end lost 7 bases, and 16 bases lay between the germline ends. The CDR3 runs to 14 residues. The CDR3 DNA reads TGCAGTGCCCCCGGGCCAGGGGACAATTCACCCCTCCACTTT. It specifies CSAPGPGDNSPLHF.

There are many counts of this clonotype. The chain carries TRBV28 and TRBJ2-7; D is perhaps TRBD1 (5 bases). Germline V gene lookup returns CDR1 MDHEN and CDR2 SYDVKM. CDR3 size: 14 residues. V lost 2 bases and J lost 1, with 9 bases in between. The CDR3 reads CASSLHAGSYEQYF. The CDR3 nucleotides read TGTGCCAGCAGTTTACATGCAGGGTCCTACGAGCAGTACTTC.

The gene calls are TRBV5-1 and TRBJ1-1; D is unclear. Germline loops: CDR1 SGHRS, CDR2 YFSETQ. Trimming removed 0 bases from V and 7 bases from J, with 16 bases in between. The CDR3 is 15 amino acids. The CDR3 bases are TGCGCCAGCAGCTTGGCCCAAGGTTATAGCGGTGAAGCTTTCTTT. Its protein is CASSLAQGYSGEAFF.

This clonotype showed up many times. The chain couples TRBV12-3 or TRBV12-4 to TRBJ2-7; 8 nucleotides line up with TRBD1. CDR3 length: 13 residues. The V and J ends lost 6 bases and 9 bases, in that order; junction bases with no gene match: 10. The CDR3 nucleotides are TGTGCCAGCAGCTTAACGACAGGGGAAGGGCAGTACTTC. Amino acids: CASSLTTGEGQYF.

This clonotype was observed at least ten times. The chain employs TRBV29-1 and TRBJ2-2; 8 bases align to TRBD1. Germline lookup yields CDR1 SQVTM and CDR2 ANQGSEA. With 6 bases clipped from V and 3 bases from J, the junction kept 15 bases outside the gene matches. The CDR3 spans 17 residues. CDR3 nucleotide sequence: TGCAGCGTAAAATACCCCGGACAGGGAGTGGACACCGGGGAGCTGTTTTTT. Protein product: CSVKYPGQGVDTGELFF.

This clonotype was recorded at least ten times. The genes are TRBV28 and TRBJ1-2; D not certain. Trimming removed 2 bases from V and 4 bases from J, with 14 bases in between. CDR1 and CDR2 (germline): MDHEN, SYDVKM. CDR3 size: 15 residues. CDR3 loop: CASSLGPRLSYGYTF. In DNA, the CDR3 is TGTGCCAGCAGTTTAGGTCCTCGCTTGAGCTATGGCTACACCTTC.

This clonotype appeared many times. This chain uses TRBV18 with TRBJ2-3; D remains ambiguous. The V end lost 3 bases, the J end lost 2 bases, and 12 bases lay between the germline ends. CDR3 size: 15 residues. Germline V lookup: CDR1 KGHSH, CDR2 LQKENI. CDR3 DNA sequence: TGTGCCAGCTCACCCGCAGTCTGGGACACAGATACGCAGTATTTT. Its protein is CASSPAVWDTDTQYF.

The chain carries TRBV7-9 and TRBJ2-2, with D tentatively TRBD2 (7 bases). V was pared by 3 bases and J by 3 bases, with 14 bases between. The CDR3 loop spans 16 amino acids. Germline V gene data show CDR1 as SEHNR and CDR2 as FQNEAQ (reference sequence). CDR3 nucleotides: TGTGCCAGCAGCTTGGGGGCGGGAGACCACACCGGGGAGCTGTTTTTT. It translates to CASSLGAGDHTGELFF.

This clonotype came up many times. The chain has TRBV28 and TRBJ2-7, with 10 bases matching TRBD2. Germline CDR1 and CDR2: MDHEN and SYDVKM. The CDR3 loop spans 14 amino acids. V shed 8 bases and J 0 bases; nucleotides not matched to a gene: 4. Here the CDR3 DNA reads TGTGCCAGCGAGCGGGGGGGAACCTCCTACGAGCAGTACTTC. As protein: CASERGGTSYEQYF.

This clonotype was counted a few times. This chain joins TRBV5-1 and TRBJ2-3; a weak D match, TRBD2 (6 bases). Per the germline V gene, CDR1 is SGHRS and CDR2 is YFSETQ. CDR3 length equals 15 residues. V lost 6 bases and J lost 0, with 14 bases in between. Written as DNA, the CDR3 is TGCGCCAGCACAGGAGGGGTTACTAGCACAGATACGCAGTATTTT. It is translated as CASTGGVTSTDTQYF.

This clonotype was recorded at least ten times. The chain uses TRBV11-2 and TRBJ2-1; a possible D gene is TRBD2 (6 bases). V lost 3 bases and J lost 4, with 13 bases in between. The V gene's germline CDR1 is SGHAT and CDR2 FQNNGV. The CDR3 extends over 15 amino acids. CDR3 sequence (DNA): TGTGCCAGCAGCTTCCGCGGGGCGCCTTACAATGAGCAGTTCTTC. This gives the protein CASSFRGAPYNEQFF.

In this sample, this clonotype turned up many times. The chain joins TRBV9 to TRBJ1-4; D not resolved. The CDR3 spans 13 residues. With 4 bases removed from V and 11 bases from J, the gap between germline ends came to 15 bases. CDR1 and CDR2 from the germline V gene are SGDLS and YYNGEE. CDR3 coding DNA: TGTGCCAGCAGCTTCTCGGACGGTGGCAAACTGTTTTTT. Its protein product is CASSFSDGGKLFF.

This sequence joins TRBV30 and TRBJ2-7, with 7 positions matching TRBD2. V trimming: 1 base; J trimming: 5 bases; junction bases outside the gene matches: 8. From germline, CDR1 is GTSNPN and CDR2 SVGIG (reference sequence). There are 14 residues in the CDR3. CDR3 region: CAWSATGGLHEQYF. The CDR3 DNA reads as TGTGCCTGGAGTGCTACGGGAGGATTGCACGAGCAGTACTTC.

The gene calls are TRBV6-2 or TRBV6-3 and TRBJ1-5; 7 nucleotides line up with TRBD1. V shed 6 bases and J 1 base; nucleotides not matched to a gene: 6. This CDR3 region has 15 residues. Germline CDR1 is MNHEY and CDR2 is SVGEGT. CDR3 sequence reads: CASSTGVVSNQPQHF. The CDR3, as DNA: TGTGCCAGCAGCACAGGGGTGGTGAGCAATCAGCCCCAGCATTTT.

This clonotype has more than one count but fewer than ten. CDR3 residues: CASSSKGQTSIAKNIQYF. CDR3 in DNA: TGTGCCAGCAGTTCAAAGGGTCAGACTAGTATAGCCAAAAACATTCAGTACTTC. V and J are TRBV12-3 or TRBV12-4 and TRBJ2-4; perhaps TRBD2 as D (6 bases). V lost 4 bases and J lost 0, with 19 bases in between. CDR3 length: 18 residues.